The T cell receptor (beta chain) described here comes from a study of siplizumab effects on memory and regulatory T cells. Profiled with immunoSEQ multiplex PCR; TCRdb holds only in-frame clones, not every one. Here the sample spans about 69,000 clones, roughly 88% being singletons. Germline V lookup: CDR1 KGHSH, CDR2 LQKENI. CDR3 size: 12 residues. V was cut by 3 bases and J by 4 bases, with 6 bases left in between. This rearrangement joins TRBV18 to TRBJ1-1; D is ambiguous. The TCR was taken from a human donor in good health. Sequenced material: Tregs sorted from blood. CDR3: CASSPSSTEAFF. DNA of the CDR3: TGTGCCAGCTCACCGAGTTCCACTGAAGCTTTCTTT.